This is a list of T cell receptor beta chains from one sample in a study of CD8+CD57+ T cells in acquired aplastic anemia. Using its own MiXCR run on the reads, TCRdb lists one record per CDR3 protein. The sample shows roughly 98,000 distinct CDR3 sequences, about 63% of them seen only once. Sequenced material: sorted CD4+, CD8+, or CD8+CD57+ T cells (not recorded which) from PBMCs. These receptors came from a human donor with aplastic anemia. CDR3s include the opening cysteine and the closing phenylalanine or tryptophan. The D gene is left open where the match is weak. Some rows have no size entry. The others give once, few or many, or a class for an expanded clone.

TGTGCCAGTAGTATTGGCCAGGGCACAGATACGCAGTATTTT,CASSIGQGTDTQYF,TRBJ2-3,TRBV19,.,.
TGCAGCGTGGGCAGGGGGTACAATCAGCCCCAGCATTTT,CSVGRGYNQPQHF,TRBJ1-5,TRBV29-1,.,TRBD1
TGTGCCATCAGCACCGGGACAGGGGTATCTCTTGAGCAGTTCTTC,CAISTGTGVSLEQFF,TRBJ2-1,TRBV10-3,.,TRBD1
TGTGCCAGCAGTTATACCTACACAGGGGGAGGCGAGCAGTACTTC,CASSYTYTGGGEQYF,TRBJ2-7,TRBV5-6,.,TRBD1
TGCGCCATCAGCAGGAGACGGACTGAAGCTTTCTTT,CAISRRRTEAFF,TRBJ1-1,TRBV10-3,.,.
TGTGCCACCAGTGATGCCGGGGATGGGGGGGCAGGAGAGACCCAGTACTTC,CATSDAGDGGAGETQYF,TRBJ2-5,TRBV24-1,few,.
TGCAGCGTAGGCGGGGAGTCAGGGCCTTACTTC,CSVGGESGPYF,TRBJ2-7,TRBV29-1,.,.
TGTGCCACCCTCGGGGGTAACACCGGGGAGCTGTTTTTT,CATLGGNTGELFF,TRBJ2-2,TRBV10-3,many,.
TGTGCCATCAGTGTCCGTCAGGGGGCAGGCACTGAAGCTTTCTTT,CAISVRQGAGTEAFF,TRBJ1-1,TRBV10-3,.,TRBD1
TGTGCCAGCACCCAGGGACAGGGCTATGGCTACACCTTC,CASTQGQGYGYTF,TRBJ1-2,TRBV7-3,.,TRBD1
TGTGCCAGCAGCCATACAGGGGACATTAATGAAAAACTGTTTTTT,CASSHTGDINEKLFF,TRBJ1-4,TRBV27,many,TRBD1
TGCAGCGTCGAGACAGGGGGGGACTATGGCTACACCTTC,CSVETGGDYGYTF,TRBJ1-2,TRBV29-1,.,TRBD1
TGTGCCACCAGTGATTTGATGGGTGAAGCTTTCTTT,CATSDLMGEAFF,TRBJ1-1,TRBV24-1,.,.
TGTGCCAGTAGTATCGGAACCGTTTACAATGAGCAGTTCTTC,CASSIGTVYNEQFF,TRBJ2-1,TRBV19,.,.
TGCGCCAGCAGTGATTCGGGCCAAGGAGTGTACGAGCAGTACTTC,CASSDSGQGVYEQYF,TRBJ2-7,TRBV10-1,.,.
TGCGCCAGCAGTAGCCGGGAGCCGAGGGAGACCCAGTACTTC,CASSSREPRETQYF,TRBJ2-5,TRBV5-1,.,.
TGCAGTGCTATAGCGGAGGGGGACTACGAGCAGTACTTC,CSAIAEGDYEQYF,TRBJ2-7,TRBV20-1,once,.
TGTGCCAGCAGCCATGGTAGAAGGTCTGGGGCCAACGTCCTGACTTTC,CASSHGRRSGANVLTF,TRBJ2-6,TRBV7-3,.,.
TGTGCCATCAATAAGGACTTTAATCAGCCCCAGCATTTT,CAINKDFNQPQHF,TRBJ1-5,TRBV10-3,.,.
TGCAGTGCTAGAGATACGACAGGGGTGGGGTATGGCTACACCTTC,CSARDTTGVGYGYTF,TRBJ1-2,TRBV20-1,.,TRBD1
TGTGCCAGCACCTCGGGACTAGGAGGGGAGCTGTTTTTT,CASTSGLGGELFF,TRBJ2-2,TRBV2,.,TRBD2
TGTGCCACCAGTGACCCAACCGGGGTTGGAGAGACCCAGTACTTC,CATSDPTGVGETQYF,TRBJ2-5,TRBV24-1,.,.